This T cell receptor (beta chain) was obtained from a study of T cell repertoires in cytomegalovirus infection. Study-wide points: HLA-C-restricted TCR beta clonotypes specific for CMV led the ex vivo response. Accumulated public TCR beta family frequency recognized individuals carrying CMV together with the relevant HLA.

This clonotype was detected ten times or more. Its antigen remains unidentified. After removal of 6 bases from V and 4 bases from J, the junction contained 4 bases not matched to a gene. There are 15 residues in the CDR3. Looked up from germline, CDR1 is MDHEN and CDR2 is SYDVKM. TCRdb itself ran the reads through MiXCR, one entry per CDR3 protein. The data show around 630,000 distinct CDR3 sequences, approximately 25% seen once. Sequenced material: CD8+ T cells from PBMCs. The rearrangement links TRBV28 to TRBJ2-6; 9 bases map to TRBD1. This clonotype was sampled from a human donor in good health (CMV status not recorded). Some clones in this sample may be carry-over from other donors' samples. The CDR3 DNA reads TGTGCCAGCAGCTCGACAGGGGGGGGGGCCAACGTCCTGACTTTC. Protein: CASSSTGGGANVLTF. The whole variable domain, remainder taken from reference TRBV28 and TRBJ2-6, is DVKVTQSSRYLVKRTGEKVFLECVQDMDHENMFWYRQDPGLGLRLIYFSYDVKMKEKGDIPEGYSVSREKKERFSLILESASTNQTSMYLCASSSTGGGANVLTFGAGSRLTVL.